These 30 T cell receptor beta chains were all obtained from the same sample, sequenced in a study of early T cells in non-severe SARS-CoV-2 infection. TCRdb fed the 5' RACE reads into MiXCR, producing one record per CDR3 protein. The data show approximately 62,000 distinct CDR3 sequences, around 12% seen once. Input material: whole blood. The receptor set was obtained from an adult who was a healthcare worker with PCR-confirmed SARS-CoV-2 infection or an uninfected control (not recorded which).

This clonotype showed up just a few times. The chain has TRBV12-3 or TRBV12-4 and TRBJ2-7, with D maybe TRBD2 (5 bases). The CDR3 covers 13 residues. With 7 bases removed from V and 3 bases from J, the gap between germline ends came to 13 bases. Here the CDR3 DNA reads TGTGCCAGCAAAGGAGACGGGAACTACGAGCAGTACTTC. This codes for CASKGDGNYEQYF.

This clonotype was observed a handful of times. V gene TRBV11-2 combines with J gene TRBJ2-7, with D hard to call. The CDR3 consists of 13 residues. Trimming removed 1 base at V and 2 bases at J, with 6 bases between. Germline V lookup: CDR1 SGHAT, CDR2 FQNNGV. The CDR3 coding sequence is TGTGCCAGCAGCTTAGGGCTAGCCTACGAGCAGTACTTC. Amino acids: CASSLGLAYEQYF.

This clonotype was observed many times. The J gene is TRBJ1-1, the V gene TRBV4-3; 7 bases map to TRBD1. Germline values: CDR1 LGHNA, CDR2 YSLEER. The V segment lost 0 bases and the J segment 11 bases; nucleotides outside the gene matches: 21. The CDR3 is 18 residues long. The CDR3, as DNA: TGCGCCAGCAGCCAAGATAGAAATAGGGGGGACAGCCTGAAGAATGCTTTCTTT. Its protein is CASSQDRNRGDSLKNAFF.

The chain is built from TRBV28 and TRBJ2-2; perhaps D is TRBD1 or TRBD2 (5 bases each). V gave up 3 bases and J gave up 6 bases, with 14 bases separating them. CDR1 MDHEN and CDR2 SYDVKM come from the germline V gene. The CDR3 length is 15 residues. CDR3: CASSFRGGAAGELFF. The CDR3 DNA follows: TGTGCCAGCAGTTTCCGGGGTGGGGCGGCCGGGGAGCTGTTTTTT.

This chain connects TRBV7-6 to TRBJ2-5; D not resolved. CDR1 is SGHVS, CDR2 FNYEAQ, per germline. The CDR3 is 13 residues long. Trimming cost V 5 bases and J 7 bases, with 14 bases left between them. The CDR3 region is CASSEPGYATQYF. Here the CDR3 DNA reads TGTGCCAGCAGCGAGCCCGGTTATGCGACCCAGTACTTC.

The V gene is TRBV12-3 or TRBV12-4, the J gene TRBJ1-1; D is unclear. Trimming shortened V by 7 bases and J by 4 bases, and 13 bases separated the two germline ends. The CDR3 runs 13 residues. CDR3: CASTEQQSTEAFF. In DNA, the CDR3 is TGTGCCAGCACCGAACAGCAGTCCACTGAAGCTTTCTTT.

This clonotype was observed a handful of times. The rearrangement links TRBV20-1 to TRBJ2-3; D may match TRBD1 or TRBD2 (5 bases each). The CDR3 extends over 13 amino acids. Trimming pared 0 bases from V and 5 bases from J, leaving 9 bases between. Germline V CDR1 and CDR2: DFQATT, SNEGSKA (reference sequence). CDR3 in DNA: TGCAGTGCTAGAGATCCGAGGGGAGATACGCAGTATTTT. Protein sequence: CSARDPRGDTQYF.

The J gene is TRBJ2-1, the V gene TRBV11-2; 9 bases are a match to TRBD2. Unmatched junction bases numbered 5, after V lost 1 base and J lost 4 bases. CDR1 is SGHAT and CDR2 is FQNNGV in the germline V gene. This CDR3 has 16 amino acids. CDR3 nucleotide sequence: TGTGCCAGCAGCTTAGGGACTAGCGTAGGGTACAATGAGCAGTTCTTC. This encodes CASSLGTSVGYNEQFF.

Ten or more counts support this clonotype. The chain has TRBV7-8 and TRBJ2-2; a possible D gene is TRBD2 (5 bases). Between the trimmed V and J ends, which lost 5 bases and 2 bases, there was a span of 9 bases. The germline V gene has CDR1 SGHVS and CDR2 FQNEAQ. This CDR3 spans 14 amino acids. CDR3 protein: CASSPGSNTGELFF. CDR3 nucleotide sequence: TGTGCCAGCAGCCCGGGGTCTAACACCGGGGAGCTGTTTTTT.

This clonotype was recorded at least ten times. The V gene is TRBV12-5, the J gene TRBJ2-1; the match to TRBD2 covers 7 bases. The CDR3 length is 17 residues. CDR1 LGHNT and CDR2 FRNRAP come from the germline V gene. Germline trimming cut 1 base from V and 2 bases from J; bases unmatched to any gene: 8. The CDR3 loop is CASGLALGDYAYNEQFF. The DNA of the CDR3 is TGTGCTAGTGGTTTGGCGCTCGGGGACTACGCCTACAATGAGCAGTTCTTC.

This clonotype has a count of ten or more. J is TRBJ2-3 and V is TRBV19; 7 positions agree with TRBD2. The CDR3 is 17 amino acids. CDR1 is LNHDA, CDR2 SQIVND, per germline (reference sequence). Trimming took 3 bases from V and 5 from J; bases not matched to a gene: 14. Here the CDR3 reads CASSITVGTTQGDTQYF. The CDR3 nucleotides are TGTGCCAGTAGTATTACAGTCGGGACTACGCAGGGAGATACGCAGTATTTT.

This clonotype was detected many times. The genes are TRBV12-3 or TRBV12-4 and TRBJ2-7; D is possibly TRBD2 (5 bases). This CDR3 comprises 14 residues. V lost 6 bases to trimming and J lost 4 bases, with 16 bases between them. CDR3 in DNA: TGTGCCAGCAGCACCTCCCTAGCTGGGTACGAGCAGTACTTC. This codes for CASSTSLAGYEQYF.

In this sample, this clonotype turned up many times. CDR3 in DNA: TGCGCCAGCAGCGGGCTAGCGGATAGCACAGATACGCAGTATTTT. It encodes CASSGLADSTDTQYF. The V gene is TRBV4-1, the J gene TRBJ2-3, with 7 nucleotides matching TRBD2. V was pared by 5 bases and J by 0 bases, with 5 bases of the junction left unmatched. The CDR3 runs to 15 residues. Germline V gene lookup returns CDR1 MGHRA and CDR2 YSYEKL.

This clonotype was detected a few times. The chain carries TRBV18 and TRBJ2-1; D remains ambiguous. The V gene's germline CDR1 is KGHSH and CDR2 LQKENI. This CDR3 is 13 amino acids long. Deletions cut 2 bases from V and 6 bases from J, with 8 bases between. CDR3 in amino acids: CASSPSVSNEQFF. As DNA, the CDR3 is TGTGCCAGCTCACCATCCGTTTCCAATGAGCAGTTCTTC.

The CDR3 is CASSQDWKGAYEQYF. Here the CDR3 DNA reads TGTGCCAGCAGCCAAGATTGGAAAGGGGCCTACGAGCAGTACTTC. This chain links TRBV4-2 with TRBJ2-7, with D perhaps matching TRBD1 (5 bases). Trimming left V 0 bases short and J 2 bases short, with 11 bases between. From germline, CDR1 is LGHNA and CDR2 YNFKEQ. The CDR3 consists of 15 residues.

The V gene is TRBV6-5, the J gene TRBJ1-2; D possibly corresponds to TRBD1 (5 bases). Germline V gene sequence: CDR1 MNHEY, CDR2 SVGAGI. This CDR3 region has 16 residues. V gave up 0 bases and J gave up 7 bases, with 18 bases separating them. The CDR3 loop is CASSYSVGQGSVGYTF. CDR3 nucleotide sequence: TGTGCCAGCAGTTACTCTGTAGGGCAGGGATCTGTTGGCTACACCTTC.

This clonotype was observed many times. The CDR3 sequence is CASSPWERGNNEQFF. For the CDR3, the DNA is TGTGCCAGCAGCCCATGGGAGCGGGGGAACAATGAGCAGTTCTTC. This chain links TRBV12-3 or TRBV12-4 with TRBJ2-1, with TRBD2 identical over 8 bases. The trim removed 6 bases at V and 5 bases at J, leaving 9 bases unmatched. The CDR3 has 15 amino acids.

This clonotype was seen at least ten times. The V gene is TRBV11-2, the J gene TRBJ2-5; weak D call: TRBD2 (5 bases). Between the trimmed V and J ends, which lost 3 bases and 5 bases, there was a span of 10 bases. Germline CDR1 is SGHAT and CDR2 is FQNNGV. The CDR3 is made up of 13 amino acids. The CDR3 is CASSFSSFETQYF. CDR3 in DNA: TGTGCCAGCAGCTTTTCTAGCTTCGAGACCCAGTACTTC.

This clonotype was found a few times. The chain joins TRBV7-6 to TRBJ2-1; D possibly corresponds to TRBD1 (5 bases). CDR1 and CDR2 from the germline V gene are SGHVS and FNYEAQ. This CDR3 contains 12 residues. Between the trimmed V and J ends, which lost 5 bases and 6 bases, there was a span of 8 bases. CDR3 DNA: TGTGCCAGCAGCAAGCAGGGCAATGAGCAGTTCTTC. Protein sequence: CASSKQGNEQFF.

The J gene is TRBJ1-2, the V gene TRBV6-5; TRBD1 aligns across 12 bases. The J segment lost 7 bases and the V segment lost 3 bases, leaving 6 bases of the junction unmatched. The CDR3 runs 15 residues. CDR1 and CDR2 from the germline V gene are MNHEY and SVGAGI. DNA for the CDR3: TGTGCCAGCAGTTATCAGGGACAGGGGGCTGCTGGCTACACCTTC. Protein: CASSYQGQGAAGYTF.

The chain combines TRBV20-1 with TRBJ2-7; no definite D call. Trimming cost V 6 bases and J 2 bases, with 14 bases left between them. Looked up from germline, CDR1 is DFQATT and CDR2 is SNEGSKA (reference sequence). The CDR3 consists of 13 residues. CDR3 in DNA: TGCAGTGCAAGCCCCCGCAGTCCCTACGAGCAGTACTTC. Translation gives CSASPRSPYEQYF.

This clonotype was found a few times. V gene TRBV12-3 or TRBV12-4 combines with J gene TRBJ1-6; TRBD1 agrees at 10 bases. This CDR3 has 15 residues. Losses at the gene ends were 1 base for V and 13 bases for J; bases not matched to a gene: 7. The CDR3 reads CASSLGGQGYFPLHF. CDR3 DNA: TGTGCCAGCAGTTTAGGGGGACAGGGGTACTTCCCCCTCCACTTT.

This clonotype was observed many times. This rearrangement joins TRBV6-1 to TRBJ2-3, with 8 nucleotides matching TRBD1. Trimming removed 8 bases from V and 2 bases from J; junction bases left unmatched: 12. Germline V lookup: CDR1 MNHNS, CDR2 SASEGT. This CDR3 is 16 amino acids long. The CDR3 spells CASAPQGAGFTDTQYF. CDR3 bases: TGTGCCAGCGCCCCCCAGGGGGCAGGGTTCACAGATACGCAGTATTTT.

This clonotype showed up just a few times. This rearrangement joins TRBV28 to TRBJ2-2; the D is unclear. CDR3 length: 15 amino acids. Trimming left V 6 bases short and J 2 bases short, with 13 bases between. CDR1 and CDR2 from the germline V gene are MDHEN and SYDVKM. The CDR3 DNA is TGTGCCAGCAGCTATGCGAGGAGAAACACCGGGGAGCTGTTTTTT. This codes for CASSYARRNTGELFF.

The V call is TRBV13, the J call TRBJ1-1, with D perhaps matching TRBD1 (6 bases). Between the trimmed V and J ends, which lost 7 bases and 5 bases, there was a span of 23 bases. This CDR3 has 16 amino acids. In germline, CDR1 is PRHDT, CDR2 FYEKMQ (reference sequence). The CDR3 protein is CASNPPSAGAVTEAFF. The DNA of the CDR3 is TGTGCCAGCAACCCGCCCAGTGCGGGGGCGGTTACTGAAGCTTTCTTT.

This clonotype was seen repeatedly, ten times or more. The chain has TRBV11-2 and TRBJ2-3; 10 nucleotides agree with TRBD2. Germline values: CDR1 SGHAT, CDR2 FQNNGV. This CDR3 comprises 15 residues. With 1 base clipped from V and 6 bases from J, the junction kept 4 bases outside the gene matches. CDR3: CASSLVLAGDDTQYF. Here the CDR3 DNA reads TGTGCCAGCAGCTTAGTTCTAGCGGGGGATGATACGCAGTATTTT.

This clonotype has ten or more counts. V gene TRBV9 combines with J gene TRBJ1-2; no reliable D call. Germline V lookup: CDR1 SGDLS, CDR2 YYNGEE. The CDR3 length is 11 residues. V lost 3 bases to trimming and J lost 2 bases, with 2 bases between them. CDR3 nucleotides: TGTGCCAGCAGCGCCAACTATGGCTACACCTTC. Residues: CASSANYGYTF.

This chain joins TRBV4-1 and TRBJ2-1, with 7 bases that match TRBD2. Germline V gene sequence: CDR1 MGHRA, CDR2 YSYEKL. V lost 5 bases to trimming and J lost 0 bases; unmatched junction nucleotides: 10. CDR3 length: 17 residues. CDR3 DNA: TGCGCCAGCAGCAAAGGGCGGCTAGCGGACTCCTACAATGAGCAGTTCTTC. It yields the protein CASSKGRLADSYNEQFF.

In its sample, this clonotype was seen many times. The V call is TRBV12-3 or TRBV12-4, the J call TRBJ2-1; no clear D. Trimming took off 5 bases at V and 8 bases at J, with 7 bases between the two ends. This CDR3 is built from 11 residues. The CDR3 sequence is CASSRADEQFF. The CDR3 bases are TGTGCCAGCAGTCGGGCGGATGAGCAGTTCTTC.

This clonotype was found a few times. This chain joins TRBV18 and TRBJ1-5; D gene ambiguous. Germline CDR1 reads KGHSH; CDR2 reads LQKENI. Trimming removed 1 base at V and 4 bases at J, with 8 bases between. This CDR3 comprises 14 residues. CDR3 bases: TGTGCCAGCTCACCACAGGGTAGGAATCAGCCCCAGCATTTT. Protein product: CASSPQGRNQPQHF.